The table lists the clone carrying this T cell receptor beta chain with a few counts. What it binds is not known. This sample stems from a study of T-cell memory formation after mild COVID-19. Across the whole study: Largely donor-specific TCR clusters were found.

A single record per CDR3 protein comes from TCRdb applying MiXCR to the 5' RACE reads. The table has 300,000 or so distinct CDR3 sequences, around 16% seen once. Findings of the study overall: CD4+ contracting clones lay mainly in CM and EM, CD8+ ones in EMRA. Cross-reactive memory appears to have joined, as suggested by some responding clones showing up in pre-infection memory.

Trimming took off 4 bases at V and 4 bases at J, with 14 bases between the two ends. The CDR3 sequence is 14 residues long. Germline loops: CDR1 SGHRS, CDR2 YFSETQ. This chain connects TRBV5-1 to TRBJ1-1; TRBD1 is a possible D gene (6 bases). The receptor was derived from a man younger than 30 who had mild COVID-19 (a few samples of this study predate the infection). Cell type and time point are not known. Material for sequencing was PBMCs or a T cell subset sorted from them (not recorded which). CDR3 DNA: TGCGCCAGCAGCCCCAAGGACAGCACCACTGAAGCTTTCTTT. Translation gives CASSPKDSTTEAFF.